These 32 T cell receptor beta chains were sequenced from one sample in a study of blood T cell repertoires in COVID-19. Some clones are missing from TCRdb's copy, which holds only in-frame ones; the method was immunoSEQ multiplex PCR. The sample records roughly 290,000 clones, 70% to 90% being singletons. The sequenced material came from peripheral blood. These receptors were taken from a woman in her forties or fifties who had recovered from COVID-19.

This CDR3 reads CSVATGGNTEAFF. CDR3 nucleotide sequence: TGCAGCGTTGCGACAGGCGGGAACACTGAAGCTTTCTTT. This chain joins TRBV29-1 and TRBJ1-1; D may be TRBD1 (6 bases). The V end was cut by 4 bases, the J end by 1 base, with 10 bases between. This CDR3 is 13 amino acids long. In germline, CDR1 is SQVTM, CDR2 ANQGSEA.

The rearrangement joins TRBV7-2 to TRBJ2-5, with D perhaps matching TRBD2 (5 bases). Germline CDR1 is SGHTA and CDR2 is FQGNSA. This CDR3 contains 13 residues. Trimming took 2 bases from V and 5 from J, leaving 9 bases between them. The DNA of the CDR3 is TGTGCCAGCAGCTTACGGTCTAGCGAGACCCAGTACTTC. Translating it yields CASSLRSSETQYF.

This rearrangement joins TRBV18 to TRBJ2-7; TRBD2 agrees at 7 bases. Per germline, CDR1 KGHSH and CDR2 LQKENI. After removal of 3 bases from V and 6 bases from J, the junction contained 17 bases not matched to a gene. There are 17 residues in the CDR3. The CDR3 DNA reads TGTGCCAGCTCACCGGAATCGAGCGGGACGCTCGGGGCCGAGCAGTACTTC. Its translation is CASSPESSGTLGAEQYF.

This clone was seen a few times. The gene calls are TRBV30 and TRBJ1-5; 7 positions match TRBD1. CDR3 size: 14 residues. The ends lost 2 bases at V and 2 bases at J; junction bases unmatched: 3. CDR1 and CDR2 (germline): GTSNPN, SVGIG (reference sequence). CDR3 sequence (DNA): TGTGCCTGGAGTAGAACAGGGGGCAATCAGCCCCAGCATTTT. It codes for CAWSRTGGNQPQHF.

This clone was counted once. The CDR3 DNA reads TGTGCCAGCAGCCCCGGGACAGGGGCCTTCAATGAGCAGTTCTTC. Translation gives CASSPGTGAFNEQFF. The chain has TRBV5-5 and TRBJ2-1, with 10 bases fitting TRBD1. V was clipped by 4 bases and J by 6 bases; unmatched bases: 7. The germline CDR1 and CDR2 sequences are SGHKS and YYEKEE (reference sequence). The CDR3 is made up of 15 amino acids.

This chain connects TRBV10-3 to TRBJ2-2, with D perhaps TRBD1 (5 bases). V gave up 4 bases and J gave up 7 bases, with 13 bases separating them. This CDR3 spans 14 amino acids. The germline CDR1 and CDR2 sequences are ENHRY and SYGVKD. This CDR3 reads CAISVQAMVGELFF. CDR3 nucleotide sequence: TGTGCCATCAGTGTACAGGCCATGGTCGGGGAGCTGTTTTTT.

This chain uses TRBV18 with TRBJ1-2, with D uncertain. Germline CDR1 and CDR2: KGHSH and LQKENI. This CDR3 region has 15 residues. V lost 4 bases to trimming and J lost 4 bases, with 16 bases between them. DNA of the CDR3: TGTGCCAGCTCACAGGACCCTAGCAAGGGCTATGGCTACACCTTC. Translation: CASSQDPSKGYGYTF. Full variable domain (outside the CDR3, taken from reference TRBV18 and TRBJ1-2): NAGVMQNPRHLVRRRGQEARLRCSPMKGHSHVYWYRQLPEEGLKFMVYLQKENIIDESGMPKERFSAEFPKEGPSILRIQQVVRGDSAAYFCASSQDPSKGYGYTFGSGTRLTVV.

The rearrangement links TRBV3-1 (or the pseudogene TRBV3-2) to TRBJ1-2, with a tentative D call TRBD1 (6 bases). Per germline, CDR1 LGHDT and CDR2 YNNKEL (reference sequence). CDR3 length: 15 residues. The V end was cut by 0 bases, the J end by 4 bases, with 12 bases between. The CDR3 protein is CASSQEQGRGYGYTF. The CDR3 DNA reads as TGTGCCAGCAGCCAAGAGCAGGGGCGAGGCTATGGCTACACCTTC.

This sequence joins TRBV25-1 and TRBJ2-7; TRBD2 matches 8 bases. The CDR3 extends over 13 amino acids. Germline-derived CDR1 and CDR2 are MGHDK and SYGVNS. V was clipped by 8 bases and J by 3 bases; unmatched bases: 6. The CDR3 region has the DNA TGTGCCAGCGCCGCTAGCGGGCTCTACGAGCAGTACTTC. It is translated as CASAASGLYEQYF.

This sequence joins TRBV28 and TRBJ1-2, with 11 bases identical to TRBD1. Germline V CDR1 and CDR2: MDHEN, SYDVKM. Trimming took 6 bases from V and 8 from J; bases not matched to a gene: 14. The CDR3 length is 16 residues. CDR3 protein: CASSFYPGQGVHGYTF. The CDR3 nucleotides read TGTGCCAGCAGCTTCTATCCGGGACAGGGGGTACACGGCTACACCTTC.

The chain is built from TRBV28 and TRBJ1-1; a possible D gene is TRBD1 (6 bases). CDR3 length: 14 residues. Germline loops: CDR1 MDHEN, CDR2 SYDVKM. Trimming pared 2 bases from V and 6 bases from J, leaving 13 bases between. The CDR3 sequence is CASSLQGKDAEAFF. The CDR3 DNA follows: TGTGCCAGCAGTTTACAGGGGAAGGACGCTGAAGCTTTCTTT.

This clone was recorded once. The junction departs from the called germline gene at one end, perhaps through a read error. The chain joins TRBV4-2 to TRBJ1-5, with D possibly matching TRBD1 (6 bases). The germline V gene has CDR1 LGHNA and CDR2 YNFKEQ. The CDR3 covers 15 residues. CDR3 DNA: TGTGCCAGCAGCGAAGAACAGGGTTACAATCAGCCCCAGCATTTT. Amino acid sequence: CASSEEQGYNQPQHF.

The gene calls are TRBV7-2 and TRBJ1-4; 10 nucleotides line up with TRBD1. With V trimmed by 6 bases and J by 0 bases, 4 bases remained unmatched. The CDR3 extends over 16 amino acids. The V gene's germline CDR1 is SGHTA and CDR2 FQGNSA. CDR3 amino acids: CASSQGTGATNEKLFF. The DNA of the CDR3 is TGTGCCAGCAGTCAAGGGACAGGGGCAACTAATGAAAAACTGTTTTTT.

This clone occurred a few times. The chain carries TRBV18 and TRBJ1-2; the D gene is possibly TRBD1 (5 bases). The V end was cut by 6 bases, the J end by 6 bases, with 20 bases between. Germline values: CDR1 KGHSH, CDR2 LQKENI. The CDR3 is made up of 15 amino acids. The CDR3 sequence: CASSDGHPRPNGYTF. The CDR3 DNA reads as TGTGCCAGCTCGGACGGACACCCGCGGCCTAATGGCTACACCTTC.

The chain joins TRBV28 to TRBJ2-3; D unresolved. V was shortened by 2 bases and J by 2 bases, with 8 bases between the two germline ends. The CDR3 runs 14 residues. Per the germline V gene, CDR1 is MDHEN and CDR2 is SYDVKM. The CDR3 coding sequence is TGTGCCAGCAGTTTACTGCAGATCACAGATACGCAGTATTTT. This sequence encodes CASSLLQITDTQYF.

This clone appeared a few times. The chain carries TRBV7-9 and TRBJ2-2; 8 positions agree with TRBD1. Germline CDR1 SEHNR, CDR2 FQNEAQ (reference sequence). The length of the CDR3 is 14 residues. V lost 8 bases and J lost 3; bases outside the gene matches: 5. CDR3 sequence reads: CASPPQGDTGELFF. In DNA form, the CDR3 reads TGTGCCAGCCCACCACAGGGGGACACCGGGGAGCTGTTTTTT.

This chain uses TRBV27 with TRBJ1-6; D is unclear. The CDR3 has 14 residues. CDR1 is MNHEY, CDR2 SMNVEV, per germline (reference sequence). Trimming removed 3 bases at V and 5 bases at J, with 8 bases between. The CDR3 nucleotides are TGTGCCAGCAGTTTCAAACAGCATAATTCACCCCTCCACTTT. Its translation is CASSFKQHNSPLHF.

The chain has TRBV11-2 and TRBJ1-5; 9 bases agree with TRBD1. The CDR3 is 20 amino acids. The V gene end was trimmed by 0 bases and the J gene end by 0 bases; junction bases not matched to a gene: 12. The germline V gene encodes CDR1 SGHAT and CDR2 FQNNGV. The CDR3 sequence is CASSLDGGWTGDPSNQPQHF. The CDR3 nucleotides read TGTGCCAGCAGCTTAGATGGGGGTTGGACAGGGGACCCTAGCAATCAGCCCCAGCATTTT. The full variable domain, rest sourced from reference TRBV11-2 and TRBJ1-5, is EAGVAQSPRYKIIEKRQSVAFWCNPISGHATLYWYQQILGQGPKLLIQFQNNGVVDDSQLPKDRFSAERLKGVDSTLKIQPAKLEDSAVYLCASSLDGGWTGDPSNQPQHFGDGTRLSIL.

The chain couples TRBV30 to TRBJ1-2; no clear D gene. The V and J ends lost 4 bases and 4 bases respectively, with 7 bases between them. CDR1 is GTSNPN and CDR2 is SVGIG in the germline V gene (reference sequence). The CDR3 length is 11 residues. CDR3 region: CAWMTFYGYTF. CDR3 in DNA: TGTGCCTGGATGACTTTCTATGGCTACACCTTC.

The CDR3 region is CASSLSAGGEKLFF. The CDR3, as DNA: TGTGCCAGCAGCTTATCCGCAGGGGGCGAAAAACTGTTTTTT. The chain is built from TRBV7-2 and TRBJ1-4, with TRBD1 matching 8 bases. The CDR3 contains 14 residues. Germline V gene lookup returns CDR1 SGHTA and CDR2 FQGNSA. Losses at the gene ends were 2 bases for V and 8 bases for J; bases not matched to a gene: 4.

J is TRBJ1-2 and V is TRBV7-2; 10 nucleotides agree with TRBD1. This CDR3 spans 14 amino acids. Per germline, CDR1 SGHTA and CDR2 FQGNSA. Germline trimming cut 5 bases from V and 4 bases from J; bases unmatched to any gene: 4. The CDR3 here is CASSQGTGAYGYTF. CDR3 coding DNA: TGTGCCAGCAGCCAAGGGACAGGGGCCTATGGCTACACCTTC.

The chain combines TRBV3-1 (or the pseudogene TRBV3-2) with TRBJ1-6; 9 bases fit TRBD1. The CDR3 totals 13 residues. V was pared by 5 bases and J by 10 bases, with 3 bases of the junction left unmatched. Germline assignment: CDR1 LGHDT and CDR2 YNNKEL (reference sequence). For the CDR3, the DNA is TGTGCCAGCAGCAAGGACAGGGGATCACCCCTCCACTTT. Its translation is CASSKDRGSPLHF.

The V gene is TRBV6-2 or TRBV6-3, the J gene TRBJ2-7, with D unresolved. V lost 2 bases and J 4 bases, leaving 12 bases between the germline ends. There are 14 residues in the CDR3. From germline, CDR1 is MNHEY and CDR2 SVGEGT. The CDR3 DNA follows: TGTGCCAGCAGTTACGGTCACACATATTACGAGCAGTACTTC. Translation: CASSYGHTYYEQYF.

The chain recombines TRBV18 with TRBJ1-6; tentative D call: TRBD1 (6 bases). The CDR3 is 15 amino acids. Germline V gene sequence: CDR1 KGHSH, CDR2 LQKENI. The V gene lost 3 bases and the J gene lost 7 bases, with 13 bases spanning the gap. This CDR3 reads CASSPQGLSNSPLHF. The CDR3 nucleotides read TGTGCCAGCTCACCTCAGGGGTTGAGCAATTCACCCCTCCACTTT.

The rearrangement links TRBV7-2 to TRBJ2-3; D perhaps matches TRBD1 (6 bases). CDR3 length: 13 residues. The V end lost 1 base, the J end lost 8 bases, and 10 bases lay between the germline ends. Germline V gene lookup returns CDR1 SGHTA and CDR2 FQGNSA. In DNA, the CDR3 is TGTGCCAGCAGCTTAGAGGGGGTCGGTACGCAGTATTTT. It encodes CASSLEGVGTQYF. The full variable domain, completed using reference TRBV7-2 and TRBJ2-3, is GAGVSQSPSNKVTEKGKDVELRCDPISGHTALYWYRQSLGQGLEFLIYFQGNSAPDKSGLPSDRFSAERTGGSVSTLTIQRTQQEDSAVYLCASSLEGVGTQYFGPGTRLTVL.

The chain uses TRBV11-2 and TRBJ1-2, with 9 bases fitting TRBD1. With 6 bases clipped from V and 6 bases from J, the junction kept 5 bases outside the gene matches. Germline V lookup: CDR1 SGHAT, CDR2 FQNNGV. The CDR3 has 13 residues. The CDR3: CASSIGTGNGYTF. The DNA of the CDR3 is TGTGCCAGCAGTATCGGGACAGGGAATGGCTACACCTTC.

This clone was detected once. The chain joins TRBV7-2 to TRBJ2-5; D may be TRBD2 (6 bases). Per the germline V gene, CDR1 is SGHTA and CDR2 is FQGNSA. CDR3 length equals 15 residues. Trimming took 4 bases from V and 2 from J, leaving 14 bases between them. The CDR3 DNA is TGTGCCAGCAGCTCAGAGGGACTTTTACAAGAGACCCAGTACTTC. It codes for CASSSEGLLQETQYF. The full variable domain, with the rest looked up from reference TRBV7-2 and TRBJ2-5, is GAGVSQSPSNKVTEKGKDVELRCDPISGHTALYWYRQSLGQGLEFLIYFQGNSAPDKSGLPSDRFSAERTGGSVSTLTIQRTQQEDSAVYLCASSSEGLLQETQYFGPGTRLLVL.

This chain connects TRBV7-8 to TRBJ2-7; D is ambiguous. Germline lookup yields CDR1 SGHVS and CDR2 FQNEAQ. The V gene lost 4 bases and the J gene lost 4 bases, with 8 bases spanning the gap. The length of the CDR3 is 12 residues. In nucleotides, the CDR3 is TGTGCCAGCAGCTCGTATCTTTACGAGCAGTACTTC. Translated: CASSSYLYEQYF.

J is TRBJ1-2 and V is TRBV12-3 or TRBV12-4; 8 bases map to TRBD1. J gave up 8 bases and V 6 bases, and 8 bases lay outside the gene matches. The length of the CDR3 is 13 residues. CDR3 in DNA: TGTGCCAGCAGCGACAGGGGCGGAGCAGGCTACACCTTC. It specifies CASSDRGGAGYTF.

CDR3 loop: CASTRGQVYGYTF. In DNA form, the CDR3 reads TGTGCCAGCACGCGCGGACAGGTCTATGGCTACACCTTC. J is TRBJ1-2 and V is TRBV28; 7 bases fit TRBD1. Germline trimming cut 7 bases from V and 4 bases from J; bases unmatched to any gene: 6. Germline lookup yields CDR1 MDHEN and CDR2 SYDVKM. The CDR3 is 13 residues long.

The chain carries TRBV5-1 and TRBJ1-5; TRBD1 is a possible D gene (6 bases). CDR3 size: 15 residues. CDR1 is SGHRS, CDR2 YFSETQ, per germline. Trimming took 0 bases from V and 3 from J, leaving 10 bases between them. CDR3 sequence: CASSLAGDTNQPQHF. CDR3 sequence (DNA): TGCGCCAGCAGCTTGGCCGGGGACACCAATCAGCCCCAGCATTTT.

The chain joins TRBV28 to TRBJ2-7; weak D call: TRBD1 (5 bases). Germline CDR1 reads MDHEN; CDR2 reads SYDVKM. V dropped 3 bases and J dropped 3 bases, with 9 bases sitting between them. CDR3 size: 13 residues. Here the CDR3 reads CASSLGRYYEQYF. DNA of the CDR3: TGTGCCAGCAGTTTGGGGCGGTACTACGAGCAGTACTTC. The variable domain in full, with the rest retrieved from reference TRBV28 and TRBJ2-7, is DVKVTQSSRYLVKRTGEKVFLECVQDMDHENMFWYRQDPGLGLRLIYFSYDVKMKEKGDIPEGYSVSREKKERFSLILESASTNQTSMYLCASSLGRYYEQYFGPGTRLTVT.